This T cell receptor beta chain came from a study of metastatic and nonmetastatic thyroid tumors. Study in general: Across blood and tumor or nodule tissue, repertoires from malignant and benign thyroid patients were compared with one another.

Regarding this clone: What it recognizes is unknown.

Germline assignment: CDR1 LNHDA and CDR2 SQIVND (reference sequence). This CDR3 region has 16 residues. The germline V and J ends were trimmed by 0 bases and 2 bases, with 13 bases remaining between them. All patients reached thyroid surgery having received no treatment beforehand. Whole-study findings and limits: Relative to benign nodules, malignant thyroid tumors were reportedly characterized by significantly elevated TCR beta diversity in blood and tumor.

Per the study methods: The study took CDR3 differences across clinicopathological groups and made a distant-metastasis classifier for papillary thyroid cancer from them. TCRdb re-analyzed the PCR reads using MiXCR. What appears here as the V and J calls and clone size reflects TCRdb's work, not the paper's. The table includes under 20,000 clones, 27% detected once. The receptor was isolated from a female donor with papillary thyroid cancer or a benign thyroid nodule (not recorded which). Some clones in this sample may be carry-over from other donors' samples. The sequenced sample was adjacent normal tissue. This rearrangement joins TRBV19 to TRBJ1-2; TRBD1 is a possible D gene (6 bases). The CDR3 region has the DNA TGTGCCAGTAGTATAGACGTCGGACAGACAAACTATGGCTACACCTTC. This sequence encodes CASSIDVGQTNYGYTF.